This T cell receptor (beta chain) emerged from a study of molecular identifiers for immune sequencing clone quantification. Study details: Four of five RNA aliquots from approximately 22,000 or 94,000 naive CD8 T cells were sequenced. General study results and limits: Underestimation of highly expanded clone sizes could arise where identical TCR molecules share a barcode. In naive cells, clones above 20 RNA copies held under 1% of molecules, whereas in effector cells they held over 97%.

The germline CDR1 and CDR2 sequences are SGHAT and FQNNGV. The CDR3 length is 12 residues. The ends were cut back, 1 base at V and 7 bases at J, with 7 bases in the middle. On this clonotype: Its antigen is as yet unknown.

From the PCR reads, TCRdb called clonotypes with MiXCR, one entry per CDR3 protein. The data contain 300,000 to 400,000 distinct CDR3 sequences, roughly a quarter of them singletons. This TCR came from a human donor in good health. Some libraries in this study had Jurkat cell RNA spiked in. The V call is TRBV11-2, the J call TRBJ1-1; D gene uncertain. Input material: naive CD8+ T cells from blood, with Jurkat cell RNA spiked in. Subset reported: FACS-sorted CD8+CD4-CCR7+CD45RA+ naive T cells. The CDR3 DNA reads TGTGCCAGCAGCTTAGCCTTGGTTGAAGCTTTCTTT. This gives the protein CASSLALVEAFF.